The 15 T cell receptor beta chains reported below all come from one sample, sequenced in a study of T cells in women clearing cervical HPV infection. Sequencing was performed with immunoSEQ multiplex PCR; in TCRdb, only in-frame clones are kept and a portion is missing. The sample table includes 40,000 to 60,000 clones. Sequenced material: blood buffy coat. All receptors come from a woman aged 18 to 75 with a cervical HPV16 infection that either progressed to CIN3+ or cleared (not recorded which).

Comments on this clone: The read ends 3 residues early relative to the CDR3; the germline J gene fills the gap. The chain links TRBV5-4 to TRBJ1-6, with 10 bases lining up with TRBD1. V was pared by 5 bases and J by 9 bases, with 5 bases of the junction left unmatched. Germline CDR1 reads SGHNT; CDR2 reads YYREEE (reference sequence). The CDR3 has 14 amino acids. CDR3 bases read: TGTGCCAGCAGGAAGACAGGGGGCGGTTCACCC. Translated, it gives CASRKTGGGSP. The whole CDR3 region reads CASRKTGGGSPLHF.

On this clone: Sequencing ends 3 residues short of the CDR3 end; the germline J gene provides the rest. The gene calls are TRBV12-3 or TRBV12-4 and TRBJ2-4; either TRBD1 or TRBD2 may fit D (5 bases each). The CDR3 has 14 residues. The V and J ends lost 3 bases and 8 bases respectively, with 14 bases between them. The CDR3 sequence is CASSFVGRGDIQYF. The sequenced part of the CDR3 DNA is TGTGCCAGCAGTTTCGTAGGTAGGGGAGACATT.

As for this clone: The read finishes 3 residues shy of the CDR3 end, and the germline J gene is used to complete it. V usage is TRBV20-1 and J usage is TRBJ2-7; 7 bases align to TRBD2. After removal of 3 bases from V and 0 bases from J, the junction contained 11 bases not matched to a gene. CDR3 length: 16 residues. CDR1 and CDR2 (germline): DFQATT, SNEGSKA (reference sequence). This chain's CDR3 is CSASPIVQRGSYEQYF. Partial CDR3 DNA: TGCAGTGCTAGCCCCATCGTACAGCGGGGCTCCTACGAG.

About this clone: The read finishes 3 residues shy of the CDR3 end, and the germline J gene is used to complete it. This sequence joins TRBV20-1 and TRBJ1-6; D gene uncertain. V gave up 6 bases and J gave up 12 bases, with 3 bases separating them. The CDR3 runs to 8 residues. The germline CDR1 and CDR2 sequences are DFQATT and SNEGSKA (reference sequence). The sequenced part of the CDR3 DNA is TGCAGTGCCTTACCC. Translation: CSALP. The whole CDR3 reads CSALPLHF.

Turning to this clone: The observed sequence ends 3 residues before the CDR3 terminus, with the missing tail filled in from the germline J gene. The gene calls are TRBV27 and TRBJ1-6; 8 bases are shared with TRBD1. This CDR3 has 15 residues. Germline-derived CDR1 and CDR2 are MNHEY and SMNVEV (reference sequence). The J segment lost 9 bases and the V segment lost 5 bases, leaving 9 bases of the junction unmatched. CDR3 DNA (partial): TGTGCCAGCAGTATCCGACAGGGGTCGGGTTCACCC. This translates into CASSIRQGSGSP. Given in full, the CDR3 is CASSIRQGSGSPLHF.

Comments on this clone: The junction departs from germline at one end; a sequencing error may be responsible. The read is 3 residues too short to cover the CDR3 end, so that end is filled in from the germline J gene. Other DNA sequences in the sample encode the same CDR3. This chain connects TRBV5-4 to TRBJ1-2, with D possibly matching TRBD1 (6 bases). The CDR3 length is 15 residues. The V gene's germline CDR1 is SGHNT and CDR2 YYREEE (reference sequence). The CDR3 sequence is CASSTNRDSNYGYTF. CDR3 bases read: TGTGCCAGCAGCACCAACAGGGATTCTAACTATGGG.

Details on this clone: A junction boundary mismatches the germline segment, possibly from a read error. The read stops 3 residues short of the end of the CDR3; the missing end is completed from the germline J gene. The chain combines TRBV6-2 or TRBV6-3 with TRBJ1-1; 8 nucleotides agree with TRBD1. The CDR3 spans 15 residues. Germline-derived CDR1 and CDR2 are MNHEY and SVGEGT. The sequenced part of the CDR3 DNA is TGTACCAGCAGCGATCGGGACAGGATGAACACTGAA. Its protein is CTSSDRDRMNTE. The complete CDR3 protein is CTSSDRDRMNTEAFF.

Details on this clone: The sequenced fragment ends 3 residues before the CDR3 boundary, so the rest is inferred from the germline J gene. This chain joins TRBV7-8 and TRBJ1-6; TRBD1 is a possible D gene (5 bases). CDR3 size: 15 residues. Looked up from germline, CDR1 is SGHVS and CDR2 is FQNEAQ. The V end was cut by 5 bases, the J end by 5 bases, with 13 bases between. CDR3 DNA, as far as it was read: TGTGCCAGCAGCAAAGAGGGACTAAATAATTCACCC. This encodes CASSKEGLNNSP. The CDR3 in its entirety is CASSKEGLNNSPLHF.

Regarding this clone: The CDR3 end falls 3 residues outside the read, so it is completed with the germline J gene. The V call is TRBV19, the J call TRBJ1-5; perhaps TRBD1 as D (5 bases). The CDR3 loop spans 14 amino acids. The V gene's germline CDR1 is LNHDA and CDR2 SQIVND (reference sequence). With 9 bases removed from V and 3 bases from J, the gap between germline ends came to 15 bases. CDR3 region: CASSGLDSNQPQHF. The sequenced CDR3 bases are TGTGCCAGCTCGGGACTCGATTCCAATCAGCCC.

Regarding this clone: The CDR3 end is not reached by the read, which stops 3 residues before it; the germline J gene fills it in. The chain couples TRBV30 to TRBJ2-7; D uncertain. Germline V gene sequence: CDR1 GTSNPN, CDR2 SVGIG (reference sequence). CDR3 length: 15 residues. V gave up 0 bases and J gave up 1 base, with 13 bases separating them. CDR3 DNA, as far as it was read: TGTGCCTGGAGTGTAGTGGCAGGAAAATCCTACGAG. This encodes CAWSVVAGKSYE. The complete CDR3 protein is CAWSVVAGKSYEQYF.

Worth noting for this clone: The junction departs from germline at one end; a sequencing error may be responsible. The CDR3 is cut off 3 residues early in the read; its end comes from the germline J gene. Other DNA sequences in the same sample also yield this CDR3. The chain carries TRBV2 and TRBJ1-2, with a weak D call TRBD1 (5 bases). Germline lookup yields CDR1 SNHLY and CDR2 FYNNEI. The CDR3 is made up of 12 amino acids. CDR3 DNA, as far as it was read: TGTGCCGGGGCGGGGCAGGACTATGGA. Protein product: CAGAGQDYG. The entire CDR3 is CAGAGQDYGYTF. The whole variable domain, filled in from reference TRBV2 and TRBJ1-2, reads EPEVTQTPSHQVTQMGQEVILRCVPISNHLYFYWYRQILGQKVEFLVSFYNNEISEKSEIFDDQFSVERPDGSNFTLKIRSTKLEDSAMYFCAGAGQDYGYTFGSGTRLTVV.

For this clone: The read ends 3 residues shy of where the CDR3 ends; the end is completed using the germline J gene. V and J are TRBV7-9 and TRBJ2-3; 11 bases agree with TRBD2. CDR3 size: 15 residues. Per the germline V gene, CDR1 is SEHNR and CDR2 is FQNEAQ (reference sequence). V was pared by 7 bases and J by 5 bases, with 8 bases of the junction left unmatched. Incomplete CDR3 DNA: TGTGCCAGCAAATTAGCGGGGGGGGCCATAGATACG. Translated: CASKLAGGAIDT. The complete CDR3 protein is CASKLAGGAIDTQYF.

On this clone itself: The read ends 3 residues early relative to the CDR3; the germline J gene fills the gap. The chain combines TRBV23-1 with TRBJ2-7, with D maybe TRBD1 (6 bases). TRBV23-1 is marked as an open reading frame, function uncertain. Deletions cut 7 bases from V and 0 bases from J, with 13 bases between. This CDR3 is built from 14 residues. The DNA read from the CDR3 is TGCGCCAGCACCCTCGGACAGAGCTCCTACGAG. Translation: CASTLGQSSYE. The whole CDR3 reads CASTLGQSSYEQYF.

To note about this clone: Coverage ceases 3 residues before the CDR3 finishes, and the germline J gene fills in the end. The chain employs TRBV3-1 (or the pseudogene TRBV3-2) and TRBJ2-7; D is undetermined. The V end lost 2 bases, the J end lost 2 bases, and 16 bases lay between the germline ends. This CDR3 has 16 residues. Germline CDR1 and CDR2: LGHDT and YNNKEL (reference sequence). CDR3 loop: CASSQSKAFPTYEQYF. The CDR3 DNA, read in part, is TGTGCCAGCAGCCAAAGTAAAGCCTTTCCAACCTACGAG.

A remark on this clone: The missing CDR3 end, 3 residues past where the read stops, is filled in from the germline J gene. This rearrangement joins TRBV18 to TRBJ1-2; D gene unclear. The V and J ends lost 4 bases and 7 bases respectively, with 16 bases between them. Germline loops: CDR1 KGHSH, CDR2 LQKENI. This CDR3 contains 14 residues. The CDR3 reads CASSHADGLGGYTF. The DNA read from the CDR3 is TGTGCCAGCTCACACGCGGACGGACTTGGTGGC.